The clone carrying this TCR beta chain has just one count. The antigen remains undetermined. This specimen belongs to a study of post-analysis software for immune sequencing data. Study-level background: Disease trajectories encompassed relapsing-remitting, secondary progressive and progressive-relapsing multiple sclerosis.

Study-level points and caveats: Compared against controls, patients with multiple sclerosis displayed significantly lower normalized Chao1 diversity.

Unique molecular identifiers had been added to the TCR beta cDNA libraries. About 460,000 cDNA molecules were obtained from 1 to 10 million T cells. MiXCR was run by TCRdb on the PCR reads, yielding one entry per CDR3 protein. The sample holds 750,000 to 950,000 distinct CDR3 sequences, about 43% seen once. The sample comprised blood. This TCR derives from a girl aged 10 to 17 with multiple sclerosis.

The CDR3 is CSARAQEISGEQFF. DNA for the CDR3: TGCAGTGCTAGGGCTCAGGAGATCAGTGGTGAGCAGTTCTTC. The rearrangement joins TRBV20-1 to TRBJ2-1, with D unclear. V was shortened by 3 bases and J by 9 bases, with 18 bases between the two germline ends. Germline V gene sequence: CDR1 DFQATT, CDR2 SNEGSKA (reference sequence). The CDR3 has 14 amino acids.